Following are 22 T cell receptor beta chains from one sample sequenced in a study of T cells in Graves' hyperthyroidism and ophthalmopathy. The source material, RNA transcripts, was used to amplify TCR beta CDR3 regions. HTBI primers drove first-round RT-PCR of the TCR CDR3. One entry per CDR3 protein results from TCRdb running MiXCR on the multiplex PCR reads. The sample holds approximately 510,000 distinct CDR3 sequences, around 50% seen once. Sequenced: peripheral blood or thyroid tissue (not recorded which). These receptors were obtained from an adult woman with Graves' disease, either hyperthyroidism or ophthalmopathy (not recorded which).

J is TRBJ1-2 and V is TRBV2, with D unresolved. CDR1 and CDR2 from the germline V gene are SNHLY and FYNNEI. The CDR3 length is 14 residues. The germline V and J ends were trimmed by 2 bases and 4 bases, with 11 bases remaining between them. The CDR3 here is CASSELRGSYGYTF. In nucleotides, the CDR3 is TGTGCCAGCAGTGAACTACGGGGATCCTATGGCTACACCTTC.

There are many counts of this clonotype. The genes are TRBV5-1 and TRBJ2-7; 15 bases fit TRBD2. The J segment lost 3 bases and the V segment lost 4 bases, leaving 5 bases of the junction unmatched. Per germline, CDR1 SGHRS and CDR2 YFSETQ. CDR3 length: 16 residues. The CDR3 is CASSPGTSGRYYEQYF. CDR3 in DNA: TGCGCCAGCAGCCCCGGGACTAGCGGGAGGTACTACGAGCAGTACTTC.

At least ten counts were recorded for this clonotype. J is TRBJ1-4 and V is TRBV14; D is uncertain. V was cut by 0 bases and J by 8 bases, with 7 bases left in between. Germline V gene sequence: CDR1 SGHDN, CDR2 FVKESK. The CDR3 extends over 13 amino acids. In DNA, the CDR3 is TGTGCCAGCAGCCAAGATAACGAGGAAAAACTGTTTTTT. This codes for CASSQDNEEKLFF.

V and J are TRBV2 and TRBJ2-7; weak D call: TRBD2 (6 bases). Trimming cost V 8 bases and J 9 bases, with 26 bases left between them. This CDR3 region has 15 residues. The V gene's germline CDR1 is SNHLY and CDR2 FYNNEI. CDR3 DNA sequence: TGTGCCAGCCAGTCGGAGCGCACTAGCACAGATACGCAGTACTTC. This gives the protein CASQSERTSTDTQYF. Combining the CDR3 with reference TRBV2 and TRBJ2-7 gives the whole variable domain EPEVTQTPSHQVTQMGQEVILRCVPISNHLYFYWYRQILGQKVEFLVSFYNNEISEKSEIFDDQFSVERPDGSNFTLKIRSTKLEDSAMYFCASQSERTSTDTQYFGPGTRLTVT.

A remark on this clonotype: Just one base apart from a much larger clone, this may be a read error. The chain is built from TRBV4-3 and TRBJ1-1; no definite D call. Trimming shortened V by 3 bases and J by 10 bases, and 15 bases separated the two germline ends. Germline lookup yields CDR1 LGHNA and CDR2 YSLEER. This CDR3 contains 13 residues. This chain's CDR3 is CASSQSSVGPAFF. The CDR3 DNA sequence: TGCGCCAGCAGCCAGAGTTCGGTAGGACCAGCTTTCTTT.

This clonotype was detected many times. The chain links TRBV20-1 to TRBJ2-7, with D possibly being TRBD1 or TRBD2 (5 bases each). Per germline, CDR1 DFQATT and CDR2 SNEGSKA (reference sequence). This CDR3 is built from 16 residues. V was pared by 3 bases and J by 7 bases, with 25 bases between. In nucleotides, the CDR3 is TGCAGTGCTAGCCTTCACCATCGCAGGGAAGAGGGTGAGCAGTACTTC. Translation gives CSASLHHRREEGEQYF.

There are many counts of this clonotype. In nucleotides, the CDR3 is TGTGCCAGCAGCCCAGGACTAGCGGGACACTACTACGAGCAGTACTTC. The encoded protein is CASSPGLAGHYYEQYF. V gene TRBV7-2 combines with J gene TRBJ2-7, with 12 positions matching TRBD2. The CDR3 has 16 amino acids. The trim removed 5 bases at V and 3 bases at J, leaving 8 bases unmatched. CDR1 is SGHTA, CDR2 FQGNSA, per germline.

Only a few counts were recorded for this clonotype. CDR3: CATSRDGPQHF. CDR3 bases: TGTGCCACCAGCAGAGATGGGCCCCAGCATTTT. The rearrangement uses TRBV15 and TRBJ1-5; no firm D call. The CDR3 totals 11 residues. Germline values: CDR1 LNHNV, CDR2 YYDKDF (reference sequence). Trimming removed 0 bases from V and 9 bases from J, with 3 bases in between.

This chain connects TRBV7-2 to TRBJ1-3; a weak D match, TRBD1 (5 bases). CDR1 is SGHTA, CDR2 FQGNSA, per germline. The ends were cut back, 4 bases at V and 7 bases at J, with 11 bases in the middle. The CDR3 is 13 residues long. The CDR3 reads CASSWGRSNTIYF. The CDR3 coding sequence is TGTGCCAGCAGCTGGGGACGTTCGAACACCATATATTTT.

This clonotype was seen at least ten times. The rearrangement links TRBV7-2 to TRBJ2-5; 9 bases agree with TRBD2. V lost 1 base and J lost 4; bases outside the gene matches: 4. Germline CDR1 is SGHTA and CDR2 is FQGNSA. There are 15 residues in the CDR3. CDR3 bases: TGTGCCAGCAGCTTAGACCCTAGCGGGACAGAGACCCAGTACTTC. Protein product: CASSLDPSGTETQYF.

The gene calls are TRBV10-2 and TRBJ2-7; 10 nucleotides agree with TRBD1. The length of the CDR3 is 15 residues. V shed 7 bases, J shed 6 bases, and the junction held 12 bases outside the gene matches. The V gene's germline CDR1 is WSHSY and CDR2 SAAADI. CDR3 DNA: TGCGCCAGCAACAAGGGACAGGGGAGATTTTTCGAGCAGTACTTC. It translates to CASNKGQGRFFEQYF.

This clonotype was picked up a small number of times. CDR3 DNA: TGTGCCAGCAGCTTAGAGGGACGGGGGGATTCACCCCTCCACTTT. As protein: CASSLEGRGDSPLHF. The chain recombines TRBV7-8 with TRBJ1-6; D is possibly TRBD1 (5 bases). V was shortened by 1 base and J by 8 bases, with 12 bases between the two germline ends. The germline gives CDR1 SGHVS, CDR2 FQNEAQ. This CDR3 is 15 amino acids long.

The chain joins TRBV29-1 to TRBJ2-2; D unclear. The CDR3 has 15 residues. V gave up 2 bases and J gave up 2 bases, with 12 bases separating them. The V gene's germline CDR1 is SQVTM and CDR2 ANQGSEA. The CDR3 sequence: CSVERGRQNTGELFF. The DNA of the CDR3 is TGCAGCGTTGAAAGAGGCAGGCAAAACACCGGGGAGCTGTTTTTT.

The CDR3 DNA reads TGTGCCAGCAGGGCTCGACAGGGGATTGATACTGAAGCTTTCTTT. Translation: CASRARQGIDTEAFF. This chain uses TRBV7-3 with TRBJ1-1, with 8 bases that match TRBD1. The length of the CDR3 is 15 residues. V shed 6 bases, J shed 5 bases, and the junction held 11 bases outside the gene matches. The germline V gene has CDR1 SGHTA and CDR2 FQGTGA.

There are a few counts of this clonotype. The chain is built from TRBV29-1 and TRBJ2-5, with D unresolved. Germline assignment: CDR1 SQVTM and CDR2 ANQGSEA. V was pared by 4 bases and J by 2 bases, with 8 bases between. The CDR3 extends over 12 amino acids. CDR3 DNA: TGCAGCGTTGCGGGCAGGCAAGAGACCCAGTACTTC. Its protein product is CSVAGRQETQYF. Drawing the rest from reference TRBV29-1 and TRBJ2-5, the complete variable domain is SAVISQKPSRDICQRGTSLTIQCQVDSQVTMMFWYRQQPGQSLTLIATANQGSEATYESGFVIDKFPISRPNLTFSTLTVSNMSPEDSSIYLCSVAGRQETQYFGPGTRLLVL.

This clonotype was counted at least ten times. At one boundary the junction diverges from the germline segment, which might be a read error. The chain couples TRBV20-1 to TRBJ2-2; the match to TRBD2 covers 7 bases. Germline-derived CDR1 and CDR2 are DFQATT and SNEGSKA (reference sequence). The length of the CDR3 is 13 residues. The CDR3 sequence: CSARGGNSGELFF. Written as DNA, the CDR3 is TGCAGTGCTAGGGGAGGGAACTCCGGGGAGCTGTTTTTT.

This clonotype showed up just once. One end of the junction varies from germline; a read error may be responsible. The genes are TRBV11-2 and TRBJ2-7; no firm D call. CDR1 is SGHAT, CDR2 FQNNGV, per germline. The CDR3 length is 12 residues. CDR3 sequence (DNA): TGTGCCAGCAGTGTAGGCCTCTACGACCAGTACTTC. Protein: CASSVGLYDQYF.

The chain employs TRBV29-1 and TRBJ2-7; TRBD1 agrees at 10 bases. V dropped 5 bases and J dropped 5; count of bases not matched to a gene: 6. Germline-derived CDR1 and CDR2 are SQVTM and ANQGSEA. The CDR3 extends over 13 amino acids. CDR3 region: CSVTPGTGDEQYF. The CDR3 DNA reads as TGCAGCGTTACCCCCGGGACAGGGGACGAGCAGTACTTC.

In this sample, this clonotype turned up many times. This CDR3 reads CASRPMTGDGQYYTGELFF. The CDR3 DNA reads as TGCGCCAGCAGACCTATGACAGGAGATGGACAATATTACACCGGGGAGCTGTTTTTT. The V gene is TRBV5-1, the J gene TRBJ2-2; possibly TRBD1 for D (6 bases). This CDR3 is 19 amino acids long. The germline V gene encodes CDR1 SGHRS and CDR2 YFSETQ. Trimming stripped 5 bases from V and 3 bases from J, with 26 bases between. Looking up the rest from reference TRBV5-1 and TRBJ2-2 gives the full variable domain: KAGVTQTPRYLIKTRGQQVTLSCSPISGHRSVSWYQQTPGQGLQFLFEYFSETQRNKGNFPGRFSGRQFSNSRSEMNVSTLELGDSALYLCASRPMTGDGQYYTGELFFGEGSRLTVL.

The CDR3 DNA reads as TGTGCCAGCAGCTTAGGAATGGGCGGTGGTACTGAAGCTTTCTTT. Translated: CASSLGMGGGTEAFF. The V call is TRBV11-2, the J call TRBJ1-1; D is unresolved. In germline, CDR1 is SGHAT, CDR2 FQNNGV. The V end was cut by 1 base, the J end by 5 bases, with 14 bases between. The CDR3 consists of 15 residues.

V usage is TRBV20-1 and J usage is TRBJ2-7; D remains ambiguous. Germline-derived CDR1 and CDR2 are DFQATT and SNEGSKA (reference sequence). Trimming left V 8 bases short and J 0 bases short, with 14 bases between. The CDR3 spans 13 residues. CDR3 amino acids: CSPGPHHSYEQYF. The CDR3 nucleotides read TGCAGTCCTGGGCCTCACCACTCCTACGAGCAGTACTTC.

About this clonotype itself: A single base separates this from a much larger clone, so it may be a read error. The chain is built from TRBV12-3 or TRBV12-4 and TRBJ1-5; D may be TRBD1 (5 bases). This CDR3 region has 15 residues. The ends were cut back, 5 bases at V and 0 bases at J, with 11 bases in the middle. CDR3 region: CASSIRDFSNQPQHF. CDR3 in DNA: TGTGCCAGCAGTATCAGGGATTTTAGCAATCAGCCCCAGCATTTT.